Shown below are 18 T cell receptor beta chains from a single sample sequenced in a study of blood T cell repertoires in COVID-19. Clones were read by immunoSEQ multiplex PCR, and TCRdb kept only the in-frame ones, dropping some. The sample shows roughly 280,000 clones, around 84% of them seen only once. Specimen: peripheral blood. These receptors originate from a woman in her sixties with COVID-19, enrolled during active disease.

The rearrangement links TRBV5-1 to TRBJ2-1; 12 bases fit TRBD2. The CDR3 is 17 residues long. Germline-derived CDR1 and CDR2 are SGHRS and YFSETQ. The junction had 16 bases not matched to a gene; V was cut back by 7 bases and J by 8 bases. CDR3: CASQTSGRLGASDEQFF. CDR3 bases: TGCGCCAGCCAGACTAGCGGGAGATTGGGGGCCTCGGATGAGCAGTTCTTC.

J is TRBJ2-2 and V is TRBV3-1 (or the pseudogene TRBV3-2), with 7 bases fitting TRBD2. The CDR3 consists of 16 residues. J was trimmed by 5 bases and V by 6 bases; bases with no gene match: 12. Germline V CDR1 and CDR2: LGHDT, YNNKEL (reference sequence). Here the CDR3 DNA reads TGTGCCAGCAGGGGGGGGATTTCCCGGCCAACCGGGGAGCTGTTTTTT. Its translation is CASRGGISRPTGELFF.

Only a few counts were recorded for this clone. J is TRBJ2-2 and V is TRBV9, with TRBD1 matching over 7 bases. The J segment lost 1 base and the V segment lost 4 bases, leaving 7 bases of the junction unmatched. The CDR3 sequence is 16 residues long. Germline V gives CDR1 SGDLS, CDR2 YYNGEE. CDR3 residues: CASSSLQGRNTGELFF. In nucleotides, the CDR3 is TGTGCCAGCAGCTCACTACAGGGGCGGAACACCGGGGAGCTGTTTTTT.

The chain recombines TRBV5-5 with TRBJ2-4; no reliable D call. Deletions cut 7 bases from V and 0 bases from J, with 8 bases between. The CDR3 is made up of 13 amino acids. Germline V CDR1 and CDR2: SGHKS, YYEKEE (reference sequence). As DNA, the CDR3 is TGTGCCAGCTCCCTCGGAGCCAAAAACATTCAGTACTTC. It translates to CASSLGAKNIQYF. Variable domain in full (rest from reference TRBV5-5 and TRBJ2-4): DAGVTQSPTHLIKTRGQQVTLRCSPISGHKSVSWYQQVLGQGPQFIFQYYEKEERGRGNFPDRFSARQFPNYSSELNVNALLLGDSALYLCASSLGAKNIQYFGAGTRLSVL.

The CDR3 nucleotides read TGTGCCAGTATCGAAGGGGGCTCAGGGCAGCCCCAGCATTTT. Translated: CASIEGGSGQPQHF. This sequence joins TRBV19 and TRBJ1-5; 7 bases map to TRBD1. Germline V gene sequence: CDR1 LNHDA, CDR2 SQIVND (reference sequence). V gave up 7 bases and J gave up 7 bases; unmatched junction bases: 10. The CDR3 spans 14 residues.

The chain recombines TRBV18 with TRBJ1-1, with TRBD1 as a possible D gene (5 bases). Trimming took off 4 bases at V and 0 bases at J, with 6 bases between the two ends. Germline V lookup: CDR1 KGHSH, CDR2 LQKENI. This CDR3 has 13 residues. DNA of the CDR3: TGTGCCAGCTCACAACAGGTGAACACTGAAGCTTTCTTT. It is translated as CASSQQVNTEAFF. Filled out from reference TRBV18 and TRBJ1-1, the complete variable domain reads NAGVMQNPRHLVRRRGQEARLRCSPMKGHSHVYWYRQLPEEGLKFMVYLQKENIIDESGMPKERFSAEFPKEGPSILRIQQVVRGDSAAYFCASSQQVNTEAFFGQGTRLTVV.

V and J are TRBV18 and TRBJ1-5; 7 nucleotides match TRBD1. Germline lookup yields CDR1 KGHSH and CDR2 LQKENI. V was pared by 2 bases and J by 7 bases, with 8 bases of the junction left unmatched. This CDR3 has 15 residues. The CDR3 DNA reads as TGTGCCAGCTCACCAACAGGGGCGGGGGGGCAGCCCCAGCATTTT. Protein: CASSPTGAGGQPQHF.

The rearrangement uses TRBV19 and TRBJ1-1; possible D gene TRBD1, 6 bases. The CDR3 spans 15 residues. In germline, CDR1 is LNHDA, CDR2 SQIVND (reference sequence). Trimming removed 3 bases at V and 5 bases at J, with 16 bases between. In nucleotides, the CDR3 is TGTGCCAGTAGTATCGGACAGAGTATAATGACTGAAGCTTTCTTT. This gives the protein CASSIGQSIMTEAFF.

The chain links TRBV5-1 to TRBJ2-7; 10 bases agree with TRBD1. The CDR3 is made up of 15 amino acids. Per germline, CDR1 SGHRS and CDR2 YFSETQ. J was trimmed by 2 bases and V by 0 bases; bases with no gene match: 2. CDR3 in DNA: TGCGCCAGCAGCTTGGGGGACAGGGGACCCTACGAGCAGTACTTC. Translation: CASSLGDRGPYEQYF.

The chain has TRBV12-3 or TRBV12-4 and TRBJ1-4; no reliable D call. The V end was cut by 6 bases, the J end by 6 bases, with 11 bases between. The CDR3 spans 13 residues. CDR3 in amino acids: CASRSTEDEKLFF. CDR3 DNA: TGTGCCAGCAGATCAACCGAGGATGAAAAACTGTTTTTT.

The V and J genes are TRBV18 and TRBJ2-5, with TRBD1 matching 8 bases. The V and J ends lost 3 bases and 5 bases, in that order; junction bases with no gene match: 8. Germline CDR1 KGHSH, CDR2 LQKENI. The CDR3 is 15 residues long. CDR3 protein: CASSPGQGRMETQYF. CDR3 nucleotides: TGTGCCAGCTCACCCGGACAGGGAAGAATGGAGACCCAGTACTTC.

The chain employs TRBV2 and TRBJ2-1; 9 bases agree with TRBD2. Germline CDR1 SNHLY, CDR2 FYNNEI. This CDR3 has 12 residues. V was clipped by 4 bases and J by 12 bases; unmatched bases: 4. The CDR3 DNA reads TGTGCCAGCAGTGGGGGACTAGCCCGGCAGTTCTTC. Translating it yields CASSGGLARQFF.

The rearrangement uses TRBV30 and TRBJ1-2; D is uncertain. Germline values: CDR1 GTSNPN, CDR2 SVGIG (reference sequence). This CDR3 is 13 amino acids long. The germline V and J ends were trimmed by 3 bases and 7 bases, with 15 bases remaining between them. CDR3 sequence: CAWRGDSPGGYTF. The CDR3 DNA sequence: TGTGCCTGGAGAGGCGACTCCCCGGGTGGCTACACCTTC.

This clone was seen a single time. The V gene is TRBV6-1, the J gene TRBJ2-7, with 12 bases lining up with TRBD2. The CDR3 consists of 16 residues. Germline trimming cut 2 bases from V and 2 bases from J; bases unmatched to any gene: 4. Germline V gene lookup returns CDR1 MNHNS and CDR2 SASEGT. The CDR3, as DNA: TGTGCCAGCAGTGAACGCCGACTAGCGGGAGCCTACGAGCAGTACTTC. Translating it yields CASSERRLAGAYEQYF.

This rearrangement joins TRBV6-5 to TRBJ1-2; 7 bases line up with TRBD1. The CDR3 spans 14 residues. Germline lookup yields CDR1 MNHEY and CDR2 SVGAGI. V lost 7 bases and J lost 8; bases outside the gene matches: 13. This CDR3 is CASIRDRVEAGYTF. The CDR3 DNA reads as TGTGCCAGCATCCGAGACAGGGTAGAGGCCGGCTACACCTTC.

This rearrangement joins TRBV19 to TRBJ1-5; D is perhaps TRBD1 (6 bases). The CDR3 sequence is 14 residues long. In germline, CDR1 is LNHDA, CDR2 SQIVND (reference sequence). The V end was cut by 2 bases, the J end by 4 bases, with 9 bases between. The DNA of the CDR3 is TGTGCCAGTAGTATATGGGACAAAAATCAGCCCCAGCATTTT. This sequence encodes CASSIWDKNQPQHF. Together with reference TRBV19 and TRBJ1-5, the CDR3 gives the full variable domain: DGGITQSPKYLFRKEGQNVTLSCEQNLNHDAMYWYRQDPGQGLRLIYYSQIVNDFQKGDIAEGYSVSREKKESFPLTVTSAQKNPTAFYLCASSIWDKNQPQHFGDGTRLSIL.

Comment on this clone: The same CDR3 also results from other DNA sequences found in this sample. This chain links TRBV9 with TRBJ1-2; 10 bases align to TRBD1. Germline values: CDR1 SGDLS, CDR2 YYNGEE. This CDR3 comprises 14 residues. Trimming at V came to 2 bases and at J to 2 bases, leaving 0 bases not matched to a gene. In DNA form, the CDR3 reads TGTGCCAGCAGCGTGGGACAGGGGAACTATGGCTACACCTTC. This translates into CASSVGQGNYGYTF.

This chain joins TRBV30 and TRBJ1-3, with a weak D call TRBD1 (6 bases). The CDR3 spans 13 residues. V was clipped by 8 bases and J by 3 bases, with 14 bases between them. CDR1 is GTSNPN and CDR2 is SVGIG in the germline V gene (reference sequence). This CDR3 is CAGGGLIGNTIYF. CDR3 sequence (DNA): TGTGCCGGCGGGGGGCTAATTGGAAACACCATATATTTT.